The 7 T cell receptor beta chains below all came from one sample that was sequenced in a study of regulatory T cells in long-lasting Graves disease. To make TCR beta libraries, researchers used iRepertoire HTBI primers and Arm-PCR of CDR3 regions. TCRdb analysed the multiplex PCR reads with MiXCR anew, one entry per CDR3 protein. The data show approximately 440,000 distinct CDR3 sequences, roughly 17% seen once. Stated time point: newly diagnosed GD, antithyroid drugs for less than 3 months. From RNA extracted from PBMCs, the TCR library was made. The same data also went into a second study, on T cells in Graves' hyperthyroidism and ophthalmopathy.

The input for sequencing was peripheral blood mononuclear cells (PBMCs), taken at new diagnosis, from a patient treated with antithyroid drugs. The receptors derive from a man aged 40-55 years with Graves disease.

This clonotype was counted many times. DNA of the CDR3: TGTGCCACCACGAACGGACTAGCGGGAGGATACGAGCAGTACTTC. Protein product: CATTNGLAGGYEQYF. This sequence joins TRBV12-3 or TRBV12-4 and TRBJ2-7; 14 nucleotides align to TRBD2. V shed 10 bases and J 4 bases; nucleotides not matched to a gene: 9. The CDR3 has 15 residues.

CDR3 sequence (DNA): TGTGCCATCAGCGTTGGGGGTACGAACACTGAAGCTTTCTTT. This gives the protein CAISVGGTNTEAFF. The chain couples TRBV10-3 to TRBJ1-1; tentatively, D is TRBD1 (5 bases). There are 14 residues in the CDR3. CDR1 is ENHRY, CDR2 SYGVKD, per germline. The germline V and J ends were trimmed by 6 bases and 1 base, with 12 bases remaining between them.

This clonotype showed up many times. The rearrangement joins TRBV28 to TRBJ2-7; 8 positions agree with TRBD2. The CDR3 has 14 amino acids. CDR1 and CDR2 from the germline V gene are MDHEN and SYDVKM. The ends lost 5 bases at V and 6 bases at J; junction bases unmatched: 9. CDR3 region: CASSAVAGGSEQYF. DNA for the CDR3: TGTGCCAGCAGTGCTGTGGCGGGAGGATCCGAGCAGTACTTC.

The CDR3 sequence: CSASTGVNTEAFF. The CDR3 DNA reads TGCAGCGCCTCAACAGGGGTGAACACTGAAGCTTTCTTT. The chain carries TRBV29-1 and TRBJ1-1, with 7 nucleotides matching TRBD1. There are 13 residues in the CDR3. The germline gives CDR1 SQVTM, CDR2 ANQGSEA. With 7 bases clipped from V and 0 bases from J, the junction kept 5 bases outside the gene matches.

This chain links TRBV10-2 with TRBJ2-3; D is perhaps TRBD2 (6 bases). Trimming pared 8 bases from V and 4 bases from J, leaving 13 bases between. Germline CDR1 reads WSHSY; CDR2 reads SAAADI. The CDR3 contains 13 residues. The CDR3 sequence: CASRDSGPDTQYF. The CDR3, as DNA: TGCGCCAGCCGGGACTCTGGGCCAGATACGCAGTATTTT.

This clonotype was detected ten times or more. The rearrangement links TRBV20-1 to TRBJ1-1; tentatively, D is TRBD1 (5 bases). Trimming shortened V by 4 bases and J by 3 bases, and 21 bases separated the two germline ends. Germline loops: CDR1 DFQATT, CDR2 SNEGSKA (reference sequence). The CDR3 extends over 16 amino acids. CDR3 in DNA: TGCAGTGCTAACAGGTGGACGGCCGTACGCGACACTGAAGCTTTCTTT. Protein sequence: CSANRWTAVRDTEAFF.

The rearrangement uses TRBV3-1 and TRBJ2-3; TRBD2 is a possible D gene (5 bases). The CDR3 spans 13 residues. CDR1 is LGHDT, CDR2 YNNKEL, per germline (reference sequence). V shed 1 base and J shed 5 bases, with 7 bases lying between them. In DNA form, the CDR3 reads TGTGCCAGCAGCCAAGCGGCGGGAGATACGCAGTATTTT. Its protein product is CASSQAAGDTQYF.